This entry describes one T cell receptor (beta chain). Sequencing used immunoSEQ multiplex PCR; TCRdb keeps in-frame clones, though not all of them. The table shows approximately 140,000 clones, with 90% to 95% occurring only once. In germline, CDR1 is SGHAT, CDR2 FQDESV (reference sequence). V lost 5 bases and J 2 bases, leaving 6 bases between the germline ends. This CDR3 region has 13 residues. The data were obtained in a study of T cell responses to AZD1222 COVID-19 vaccine. This chain joins TRBV11-1 and TRBJ1-4; D remains unclear. The source material was peripheral blood, sampled on day 0 of AZD1222 vaccination. This TCR was recovered from an adult in good health. The CDR3 DNA sequence: TGTGCCAGCAGCAGCGGGACTAATGAAAAACTGTTTTTT. It specifies CASSSGTNEKLFF.